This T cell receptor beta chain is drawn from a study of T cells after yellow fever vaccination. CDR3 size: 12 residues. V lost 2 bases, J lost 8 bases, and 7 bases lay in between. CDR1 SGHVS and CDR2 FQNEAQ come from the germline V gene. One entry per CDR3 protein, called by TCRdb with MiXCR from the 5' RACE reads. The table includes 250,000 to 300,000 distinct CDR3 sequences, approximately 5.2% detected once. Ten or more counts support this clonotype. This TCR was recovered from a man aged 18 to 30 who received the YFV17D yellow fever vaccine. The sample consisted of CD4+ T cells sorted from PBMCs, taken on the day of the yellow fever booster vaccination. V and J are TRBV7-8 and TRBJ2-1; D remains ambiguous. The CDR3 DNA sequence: TGTGCCAGCAGCTTAAATCGGCATGAGCAGTTCTTC. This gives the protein CASSLNRHEQFF. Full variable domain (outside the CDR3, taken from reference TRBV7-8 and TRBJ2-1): GAGVSQSPRYKVAKRGQDVALRCDPISGHVSLFWYQQALGQGPEFLTYFQNEAQLDKSGLPSDRFFAERPEGSVSTLKIQRTQQEDSAVYLCASSLNRHEQFFGPGTRLTVL.